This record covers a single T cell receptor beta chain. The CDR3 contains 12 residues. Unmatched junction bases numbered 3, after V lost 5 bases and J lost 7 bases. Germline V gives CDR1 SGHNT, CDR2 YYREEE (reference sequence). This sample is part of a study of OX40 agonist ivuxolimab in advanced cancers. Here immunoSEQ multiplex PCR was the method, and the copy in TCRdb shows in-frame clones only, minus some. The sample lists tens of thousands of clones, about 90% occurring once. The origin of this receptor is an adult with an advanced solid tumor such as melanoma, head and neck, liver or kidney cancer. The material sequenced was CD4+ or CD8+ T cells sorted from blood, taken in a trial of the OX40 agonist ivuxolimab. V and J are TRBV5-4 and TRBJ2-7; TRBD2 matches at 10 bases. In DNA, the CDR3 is TGTGCCAGCAGACAGACTAGCGGGGAGCAGTACTTC. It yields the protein CASRQTSGEQYF.